This passage covers 27 T cell receptor beta chains from one sample sequenced in a study of T cell clusters in autoimmune cytopenias. TRB rearrangements were amplified by touch-down multiplex PCR with mixed TRB-A/B primers. TCRdb reprocessed the multiplex PCR reads and reports one entry per CDR3 protein, with no DNA. The sample totals approximately 7,200 distinct CDR3 sequences. TRB was amplified from roughly 250 ng of peripheral blood genomic DNA per sample. These same data were also listed under a study on T cell repertoires in aging, cancer and after chemotherapy.

The sample taken for sequencing was peripheral blood. The receptors derive from a human donor in good health.

This clonotype is labeled medium-sized (0.01 to 0.1%) based on frequency. The V call is TRBV15, the J call TRBJ2-1; TCRdb's D gene call, TRBD2, goes unchecked for lack of DNA. Per the germline V gene, CDR1 is LNHNV and CDR2 is YYDKDF (reference sequence). The CDR3 length is 15 residues. The CDR3 sequence is CATSIPSGRYNEQFF.

This clonotype is identified as medium-sized from frequency. V gene TRBV19 combines with J gene TRBJ2-1; TCRdb picks TRBD1, but there is no DNA to check that call. CDR3 length equals 14 residues. Germline-derived CDR1 and CDR2 are LNHDA and SQIVND (reference sequence). The CDR3 loop is CASSFTGTLNEQFF.

The chain is built from TRBV10-3 and TRBJ2-1; with no DNA, the TCRdb D assignment of TRBD2 cannot be verified. CDR1 ENHRY and CDR2 SYGVKD come from the germline V gene. There are 16 residues in the CDR3. CDR3 loop: CAISDNLAGVVNEQFF.

Considering frequency, this clonotype is medium-sized. The J gene is TRBJ1-2, the V gene TRBV29-1. CDR1 and CDR2 from the germline V gene are SQVTM and ANQGSEA. CDR3 length: 12 amino acids. CDR3 protein: CSVVVGSDGYTF.

By frequency, this clonotype registers medium-sized. J is TRBJ2-2 and V is TRBV18; the D gene TCRdb calls, TRBD1, cannot be checked with no DNA. Germline V gene data show CDR1 as KGHSH and CDR2 as LQKENI. The CDR3 extends over 16 amino acids. CDR3 protein: CASSPRTGSDTGELFF.

This clonotype is deemed medium-sized by its frequency. This chain joins TRBV19 and TRBJ2-1; the D gene TCRdb calls, TRBD2, cannot be checked with no DNA. From germline, CDR1 is LNHDA and CDR2 SQIVND (reference sequence). This CDR3 has 14 residues. The chain's CDR3 is CASPPRRGGNEQFF.

This clonotype ranks as medium-sized (0.01 to 0.1%) in terms of frequency. The chain recombines TRBV13 with TRBJ2-3. Germline assignment: CDR1 PRHDT and CDR2 FYEKMQ (reference sequence). CDR3 length: 16 residues. The CDR3 spells CASSLGGIPISDTQYF.

This rearrangement joins TRBV18 to TRBJ2-3. The CDR3 extends over 13 amino acids. Germline lookup yields CDR1 KGHSH and CDR2 LQKENI. CDR3 loop: CASSPLMLDTQYF. Full variable domain (remainder filled in from reference TRBV18 and TRBJ2-3): NAGVMQNPRHLVRRRGQEARLRCSPMKGHSHVYWYRQLPEEGLKFMVYLQKENIIDESGMPKERFSAEFPKEGPSILRIQQVVRGDSAAYFCASSPLMLDTQYFGPGTRLTVL.

V and J are TRBV15 and TRBJ1-5; TCRdb calls TRBD1, which cannot be checked without DNA. This CDR3 is 16 amino acids long. The germline V gene encodes CDR1 LNHNV and CDR2 YYDKDF (reference sequence). CDR3 residues: CATSGRGPGRNQPQHF.

The V and J genes are TRBV24-1 and TRBJ2-1. In germline, CDR1 is KGHDR, CDR2 SFDVKD. The CDR3 spans 16 residues. CDR3: CATSDFRGTTYNEQFF.

The chain combines TRBV6-5 with TRBJ2-1; TCRdb's assignment of TRBD2 cannot be checked, as there is no DNA. In germline, CDR1 is MNHEY, CDR2 SVGAGI. This CDR3 has 18 residues. CDR3: CASSKGVGTSGSRGEQFF.

Measured by frequency, this clonotype is medium-sized. V is TRBV19 and J is TRBJ2-7; TCRdb designates TRBD2, a call that cannot be tested without DNA. CDR3 length: 14 residues. The germline V gene encodes CDR1 LNHDA and CDR2 SQIVND (reference sequence). The CDR3 is CATGLRAGAYEQYF.

The CDR3 is CASSYAGVRSPLHF. The chain is built from TRBV6-2 or TRBV6-3 and TRBJ1-6. Germline CDR1 MNHEY, CDR2 SVGEGT. This CDR3 contains 14 residues.

This clonotype is classed as medium-sized (0.01 to 0.1%) by frequency. The chain is built from TRBV5-4 and TRBJ2-1; the TRBD2 assignment by TCRdb is unverifiable without DNA. The CDR3 spans 12 residues. The V gene's germline CDR1 is SGHNT and CDR2 YYREEE (reference sequence). The CDR3 region is CASSLVGAEQFF. The full variable domain, with the rest looked up from reference TRBV5-4 and TRBJ2-1, is ETGVTQSPTHLIKTRGQQVTLRCSSQSGHNTVSWYQQALGQGPQFIFQYYREEENGRGNFPPRFSGLQFPNYSSELNVNALELDDSALYLCASSLVGAEQFFGPGTRLTVL.

By frequency, this clonotype registers medium-sized (0.01 to 0.1%). The J gene is TRBJ2-2, the V gene TRBV19; TCRdb's D call, TRBD1, is unchecked because there is no DNA. The V gene's germline CDR1 is LNHDA and CDR2 SQIVND (reference sequence). The CDR3 sequence is 17 residues long. The CDR3 is CASTRGMRGAVTGELFF.

According to its frequency, this clonotype is medium-sized. This rearrangement joins TRBV5-4 to TRBJ2-7; lacking DNA, the TRBD1 call made by TCRdb goes unchecked. CDR3 length: 15 residues. Germline V gene data show CDR1 as SGHNT and CDR2 as YYREEE (reference sequence). CDR3 amino acids: CASSLAVLGAYEQYF.

The chain's CDR3 is CASSPGTGYGYTF. The V gene is TRBV27, the J gene TRBJ1-2; without DNA, the TCRdb call of TRBD1 cannot be checked. This CDR3 is built from 13 residues. Germline CDR1 reads MNHEY; CDR2 reads SMNVEV (reference sequence).

V gene TRBV6-5 combines with J gene TRBJ2-1; TCRdb proposes TRBD2, but this gene call is untestable without DNA. The germline V gene has CDR1 MNHEY and CDR2 SVGAGI. CDR3 length: 15 amino acids. The CDR3 here is CASSYGLAGVHEQFF.

This clonotype is medium-sized by frequency. The chain employs TRBV27 and TRBJ2-7; the D call of TRBD1 rests on TCRdb alone, since no DNA is present to check it. The CDR3 runs to 14 residues. Germline V gene lookup returns CDR1 MNHEY and CDR2 SMNVEV (reference sequence). The CDR3: CASSSQGGDSEQYF.

Measured by frequency, this clonotype is medium-sized (0.01 to 0.1%). V gene TRBV27 combines with J gene TRBJ2-1; TCRdb picks TRBD1, but there is no DNA to check that call. The CDR3 has 15 amino acids. Germline CDR1 and CDR2: MNHEY and SMNVEV (reference sequence). The CDR3 spells CASTKGGSIYNEQFF.

V is TRBV24-1 and J is TRBJ2-1. Germline V gives CDR1 KGHDR, CDR2 SFDVKD. This CDR3 contains 14 residues. CDR3 loop: CATSDLGSYNEQFF.

V usage is TRBV6-5 and J usage is TRBJ2-5; without DNA, the TCRdb call of TRBD1 cannot be checked. The CDR3 covers 15 residues. Germline CDR1 and CDR2: MNHEY and SVGAGI. CDR3 loop: CASRLTDRGGETQYF.

This clonotype registers medium-sized by frequency. The genes are TRBV6-2 or TRBV6-3 and TRBJ2-3. CDR3 length equals 15 residues. Germline loops: CDR1 MNHEY, CDR2 SVGEGT. CDR3 residues: CASSLSRLSTDTQYF.

The V and J genes are TRBV7-2 and TRBJ2-7; lacking DNA, the TRBD2 call made by TCRdb goes unchecked. The CDR3 covers 12 residues. Germline values: CDR1 SGHTA, CDR2 FQGNSA. The CDR3 loop is CASSLAGREQYF. The full variable domain, completed using reference TRBV7-2 and TRBJ2-7, is GAGVSQSPSNKVTEKGKDVELRCDPISGHTALYWYRQSLGQGLEFLIYFQGNSAPDKSGLPSDRFSAERTGGSVSTLTIQRTQQEDSAVYLCASSLAGREQYFGPGTRLTVT.

The J gene is TRBJ2-3, the V gene TRBV4-2. This CDR3 contains 12 residues. Germline V CDR1 and CDR2: LGHNA, YNFKEQ. CDR3 sequence reads: CASSQAADTQYF.

According to its frequency, this clonotype is medium-sized. V usage is TRBV6-6 and J usage is TRBJ2-7; TCRdb selects TRBD1, and the lack of DNA leaves this call unchecked. The CDR3 is 14 amino acids. In germline, CDR1 is MNHNY, CDR2 SVGAGI (reference sequence). CDR3 sequence: CATSRDRASYEQYF.

The rearrangement joins TRBV15 to TRBJ2-1; without DNA, the TCRdb call of TRBD1 cannot be checked. Germline lookup yields CDR1 LNHNV and CDR2 YYDKDF (reference sequence). The CDR3 runs to 16 residues. CDR3 protein: CATSREGAGVNYEQFF.